This section outlines one T cell receptor (beta chain) sequence together with its context. Its antigen is not yet known. Qualities for individual bases were not recorded, and no much larger clone is one base off. This sample is part of a study of technical replicates of blood from a handful of donors (dated by TCRdb to 2016 to 2017). The CDR3 runs 13 residues from the cysteine to the phenylalanine. Only the CDR3 DNA is retained, 39 bases long and in frame from the first base. V loses 5 bases of germline sequence and J loses 11 bases, and the interval between the two ends is 18 bases. The germline V gene provides CDR1 SGHTA and CDR2 FQGNSA. Library method: the immunoSEQ multiplex PCR assay. Imported from immuneACCESS, the table was reduced by TCRdb to in-frame sequences with V and J called. These copies leave out some clones; in studies compared against another copy, an unresolved V gene accounts for under half, and the cause of the remainder is not known. The sample data list about 61,000 clones, and 97% of these were observed just once. The top ten constitute around 0.19% of the sample.

The sequenced sample consisted of T cells isolated from PBMCs. The chain links TRBV7-2 with TRBJ1-1, with TRBD1 tentatively as D gene (5 bases match). The receptor was isolated from a human donor in good health. The CDR3 corresponds to CASSSDRRRGAFF. Here is the DNA: TGTGCCAGCAGCAGCGACAGACGACGTGGGGCTTTCTTT.